Below, one TCR beta chain is given with its context. As yet, its antigen is unknown. The sample comes from a study of blood T cells in healthy people across ages. General observations from the study: The authors considered diversity estimates from one million T cells to be underestimates.

This CDR3 is 13 amino acids long. Germline V lookup: CDR1 DFQATT, CDR2 SNEGSKA (reference sequence). V lost 7 bases to trimming and J lost 2 bases, with 13 bases between them. The authors ran a second PCR of roughly 6 to 12 cycles using a sample-barcoded 5' primer and a J-beta primer mix. Tags on each cDNA molecule came from a template-switch adaptor with 12 random nucleotides. TCRdb used MiXCR to reprocess the 5' RACE reads, holding one entry per CDR3 protein. This table holds hundreds of thousands of distinct CDR3 sequences, approximately 21% found once. This chain joins TRBV20-1 and TRBJ2-3; D may be TRBD2 (6 bases). The TCR originated in a man between 70 and 80 years old in good health. Sequences were obtained from blood. This chain's CDR3 is CSVRDSFTDTQYF. The CDR3 DNA reads TGCAGTGTTAGGGACTCGTTCACAGATACGCAGTATTTT.